One and the same sample provided the 17 T cell receptor beta chains below, sequenced in a study of blood T cell repertoires in COVID-19. Using immunoSEQ multiplex PCR, the repertoire was profiled, and TCRdb retains in-frame clones only, with some absent. The data contain more than 250,000 clones, around 90% of them singletons. Material: peripheral blood. Receptors were obtained from a woman aged 50 to 65 with COVID-19, enrolled during active disease.

CDR3 sequence reads: CASSYSGTGNSYEQYF. DNA of the CDR3: TGTGCCAGCAGTTACTCAGGGACAGGGAACTCCTACGAGCAGTACTTC. The chain carries TRBV6-5 and TRBJ2-7; TRBD1 aligns across 9 bases. V dropped 0 bases and J dropped 0; count of bases not matched to a gene: 3. The CDR3 sequence is 16 residues long. Germline CDR1 is MNHEY and CDR2 is SVGAGI.

In its sample, this clone was seen once. The J gene is TRBJ2-1, the V gene TRBV5-6; 11 bases fit TRBD2. CDR3 length: 15 amino acids. Germline V gene sequence: CDR1 SGHDT, CDR2 YYEEEE. Germline trimming cut 2 bases from V and 4 bases from J; bases unmatched to any gene: 2. The CDR3 region has the DNA TGTGCCAGCAGCTTCGGACTAGCGGGTTACAATGAGCAGTTCTTC. This gives the protein CASSFGLAGYNEQFF.

In DNA, the CDR3 is TGTGCCAGCAGTTCCATGGGACTAGCGGGAGGAGAGGATACGCAGTATTTT. It codes for CASSSMGLAGGEDTQYF. This sequence joins TRBV5-6 and TRBJ2-3, with TRBD2 identical over 15 bases. Germline assignment: CDR1 SGHDT and CDR2 YYEEEE. The ends lost 5 bases at V and 6 bases at J; junction bases unmatched: 10. This CDR3 region has 17 residues.

The chain has TRBV19 and TRBJ1-1; possible D gene TRBD1, 6 bases. Germline V gene data show CDR1 as LNHDA and CDR2 as SQIVND (reference sequence). This CDR3 contains 17 residues. Trimming pared 4 bases from V and 1 base from J, leaving 19 bases between. Here the CDR3 reads CASSTGRGDKTNTEAFF. CDR3 DNA sequence: TGTGCCAGTAGTACAGGGAGGGGGGACAAAACGAACACTGAAGCTTTCTTT.

This chain uses TRBV9 with TRBJ2-3; 7 bases are a match to TRBD1. V gave up 4 bases and J gave up 5 bases; unmatched junction bases: 7. This CDR3 has 14 amino acids. CDR1 and CDR2 (germline): SGDLS, YYNGEE. The CDR3 sequence: CASSPVRGRDTQYF. CDR3 DNA: TGTGCCAGCAGCCCCGTGAGGGGGCGAGATACGCAGTATTTT.

The rearrangement uses TRBV7-2 and TRBJ2-7, with TRBD2 matching 7 bases. The V gene end was trimmed by 1 base and the J gene end by 1 base; junction bases not matched to a gene: 7. This CDR3 has 16 residues. Germline loops: CDR1 SGHTA, CDR2 FQGNSA. CDR3 protein: CASSLGTASGSYEQYF. The CDR3 DNA sequence: TGTGCCAGCAGCTTAGGTACGGCTAGCGGTTCCTACGAGCAGTACTTC.

The V gene is TRBV6-5, the J gene TRBJ2-3; possible D gene TRBD2, 5 bases. The CDR3 contains 11 residues. The V end lost 8 bases, the J end lost 6 bases, and 9 bases lay between the germline ends. The germline V gene has CDR1 MNHEY and CDR2 SVGAGI. Here the CDR3 DNA reads TGTGCCAGCGGGTCGGGGGATACGCAGTATTTT. It encodes CASGSGDTQYF.

The chain carries TRBV5-1 and TRBJ2-2, with TRBD2 matching over 10 bases. CDR1 is SGHRS, CDR2 YFSETQ, per germline. The CDR3 sequence is 18 residues long. Trimming took 2 bases from V and 7 from J; bases not matched to a gene: 14. The CDR3 bases are TGCGCCAGCAGCTTACTTAGCGGGAGGCCCATTGGTGGCGGGGAGCTGTTTTTT. The encoded protein is CASSLLSGRPIGGGELFF.

This clone has a handful of counts. The chain employs TRBV13 and TRBJ2-7; 7 nucleotides align to TRBD1. Germline trimming cut 5 bases from V and 1 base from J; bases unmatched to any gene: 8. CDR1 PRHDT and CDR2 FYEKMQ come from the germline V gene (reference sequence). The length of the CDR3 is 15 residues. CDR3: CASSPRDSVSYEQYF. CDR3 nucleotide sequence: TGTGCCAGCAGCCCGAGGGACAGTGTGTCCTACGAGCAGTACTTC.

This clone appeared once. The V call is TRBV6-5, the J call TRBJ2-1, with D possibly matching TRBD1 (5 bases). The CDR3 is 12 amino acids. V lost 4 bases to trimming and J lost 10 bases, with 11 bases between them. Germline loops: CDR1 MNHEY, CDR2 SVGAGI. The CDR3 DNA reads as TGTGCCAGCAGTTCCAGGGTTGGGGAGCAGTTCTTC. Translation gives CASSSRVGEQFF.

The J gene is TRBJ2-7, the V gene TRBV18; a weak D match, TRBD1 (6 bases). The V and J ends lost 3 bases and 6 bases respectively, with 12 bases between them. This CDR3 is built from 13 residues. Germline-derived CDR1 and CDR2 are KGHSH and LQKENI. The CDR3: CASSPNTGFEQYF. CDR3 nucleotide sequence: TGTGCCAGCTCACCCAACACAGGGTTCGAGCAGTACTTC.

The chain employs TRBV20-1 and TRBJ1-2; possible D gene TRBD1, 5 bases. The CDR3 is 11 residues long. The germline V gene has CDR1 DFQATT and CDR2 SNEGSKA (reference sequence). The germline V and J ends were trimmed by 8 bases and 8 bases, with 15 bases remaining between them. CDR3 sequence: CSIPWGGGYTF. Written as DNA, the CDR3 is TGCAGTATCCCGTGGGGCGGCGGCTACACCTTC.

The chain employs TRBV5-1 and TRBJ1-5; 8 bases agree with TRBD1. The CDR3 spans 15 residues. Germline trimming cut 4 bases from V and 6 bases from J; bases unmatched to any gene: 9. In germline, CDR1 is SGHRS, CDR2 YFSETQ. CDR3 loop: CASSVDRGKGQPQHF. For the CDR3, the DNA is TGCGCCAGCAGCGTAGACAGGGGAAAGGGTCAGCCCCAGCATTTT.

The rearrangement uses TRBV6-5 and TRBJ1-6, with 9 bases fitting TRBD1. V dropped 7 bases and J dropped 3; count of bases not matched to a gene: 4. CDR1 and CDR2 from the germline V gene are MNHEY and SVGAGI. This CDR3 spans 15 amino acids. DNA of the CDR3: TGTGCCAGCAACCCGACAGGGGGCTATAATTCACCCCTCCACTTT. It specifies CASNPTGGYNSPLHF.

J is TRBJ1-4 and V is TRBV10-2; D perhaps matches TRBD1 (6 bases). CDR1 is WSHSY and CDR2 is SAAADI in the germline V gene. The ends were cut back, 6 bases at V and 5 bases at J, with 13 bases in the middle. This CDR3 has 14 residues. CDR3 protein: CASSSGTSNEKLFF. Here the CDR3 DNA reads TGCGCCAGCAGCTCCGGGACATCGAATGAAAAACTGTTTTTT.

The chain recombines TRBV27 with TRBJ2-1, with 10 bases aligning to TRBD2. The CDR3 totals 16 residues. The V and J ends lost 3 bases and 3 bases, in that order; junction bases with no gene match: 5. In germline, CDR1 is MNHEY, CDR2 SMNVEV (reference sequence). The CDR3 DNA sequence: TGTGCCAGCAGTTTCGTCTGGACTAGCGGCTACAATGAGCAGTTCTTC. Its protein product is CASSFVWTSGYNEQFF.

Points on this clone: Mismatch with germline at one junction end may stem from a read error. The V and J genes are TRBV7-7 and TRBJ2-6; 8 positions agree with TRBD1. This CDR3 spans 15 amino acids. Germline values: CDR1 SSHAT, CDR2 FNYEAQ (reference sequence). The CDR3 region has the DNA TGTGCTAGCAGCCCTGGACAGGGAGGGGCCAACGTCCTGACTTTC. This encodes CASSPGQGGANVLTF. Filled out from reference TRBV7-7 and TRBJ2-6, the complete variable domain reads GAGVSQSPRYKVTKRGQDVTLRCDPISSHATLYWYQQALGQGPEFLTYFNYEAQPDKSGLPSDRFSAERPEGSISTLTIQRTEQRDSAMYRCASSPGQGGANVLTFGAGSRLTVL.